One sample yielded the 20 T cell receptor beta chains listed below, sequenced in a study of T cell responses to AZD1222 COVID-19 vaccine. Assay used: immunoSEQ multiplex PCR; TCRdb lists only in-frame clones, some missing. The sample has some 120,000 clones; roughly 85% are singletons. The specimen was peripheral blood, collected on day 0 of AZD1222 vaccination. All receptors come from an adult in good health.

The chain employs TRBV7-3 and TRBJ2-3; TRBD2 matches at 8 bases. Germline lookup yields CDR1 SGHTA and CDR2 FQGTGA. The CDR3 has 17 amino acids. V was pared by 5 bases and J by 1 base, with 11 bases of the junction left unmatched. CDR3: CASSPTPAGARTDTQYF. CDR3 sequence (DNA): TGTGCCAGCAGCCCCACCCCAGCGGGGGCCCGCACAGATACGCAGTATTTT.

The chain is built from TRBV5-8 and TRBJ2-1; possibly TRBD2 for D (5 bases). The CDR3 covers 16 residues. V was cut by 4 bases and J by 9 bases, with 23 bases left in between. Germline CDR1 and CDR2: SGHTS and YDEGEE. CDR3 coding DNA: TGTGCCAGCAGCCTGGTATGGCTAGCTGAACACTCTGAGCAGTTCTTC. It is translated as CASSLVWLAEHSEQFF.

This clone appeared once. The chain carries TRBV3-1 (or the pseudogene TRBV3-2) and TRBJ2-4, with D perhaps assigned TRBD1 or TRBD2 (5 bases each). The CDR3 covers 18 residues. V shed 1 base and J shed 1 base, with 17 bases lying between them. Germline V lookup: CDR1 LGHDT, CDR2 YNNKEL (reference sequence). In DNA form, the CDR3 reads TGTGCCAGCAGCCAAGTGGGGGTTTGGGGGAACGCCAAAAACATTCAGTACTTC. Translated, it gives CASSQVGVWGNAKNIQYF.

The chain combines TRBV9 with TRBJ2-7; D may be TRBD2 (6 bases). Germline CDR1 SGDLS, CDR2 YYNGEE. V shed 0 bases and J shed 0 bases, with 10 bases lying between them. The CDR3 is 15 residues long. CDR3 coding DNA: TGTGCCAGCAGCGTAGCTGGCGGGGCCTCCTACGAGCAGTACTTC. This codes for CASSVAGGASYEQYF.

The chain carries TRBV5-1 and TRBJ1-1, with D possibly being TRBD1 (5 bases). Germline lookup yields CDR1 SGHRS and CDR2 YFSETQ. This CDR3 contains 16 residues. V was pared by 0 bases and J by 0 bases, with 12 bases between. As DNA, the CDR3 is TGCGCCAGCAGCTTGGGGGGCCCCTCGCTGAACACTGAAGCTTTCTTT. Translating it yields CASSLGGPSLNTEAFF.

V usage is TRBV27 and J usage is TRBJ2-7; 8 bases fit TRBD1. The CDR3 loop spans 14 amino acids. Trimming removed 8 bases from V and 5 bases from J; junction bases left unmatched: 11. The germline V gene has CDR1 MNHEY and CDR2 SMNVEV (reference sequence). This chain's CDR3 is CASLLTGVSNEQYF. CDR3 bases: TGTGCCAGCTTATTGACAGGGGTATCTAACGAGCAGTACTTC.

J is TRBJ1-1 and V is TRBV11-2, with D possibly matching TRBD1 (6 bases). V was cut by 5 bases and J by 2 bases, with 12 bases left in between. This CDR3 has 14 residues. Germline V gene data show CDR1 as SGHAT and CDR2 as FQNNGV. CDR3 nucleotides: TGTGCCAGCAGCACCTGGACAGCCAACACTGAAGCTTTCTTT. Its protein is CASSTWTANTEAFF.

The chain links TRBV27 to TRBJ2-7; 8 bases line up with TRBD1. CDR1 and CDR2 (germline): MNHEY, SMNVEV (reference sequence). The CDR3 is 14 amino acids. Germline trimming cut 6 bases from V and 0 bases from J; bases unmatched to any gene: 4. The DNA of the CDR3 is TGTGCCAGCAGGAGGACAGGGACCTCCTACGAGCAGTACTTC. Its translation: CASRRTGTSYEQYF.

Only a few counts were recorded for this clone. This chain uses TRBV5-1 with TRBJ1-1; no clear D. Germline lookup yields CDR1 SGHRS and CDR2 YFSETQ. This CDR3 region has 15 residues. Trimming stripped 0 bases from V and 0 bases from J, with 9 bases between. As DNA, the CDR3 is TGCGCCAGCAGCTTGGTGGGCCGCATGAACACTGAAGCTTTCTTT. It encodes CASSLVGRMNTEAFF.

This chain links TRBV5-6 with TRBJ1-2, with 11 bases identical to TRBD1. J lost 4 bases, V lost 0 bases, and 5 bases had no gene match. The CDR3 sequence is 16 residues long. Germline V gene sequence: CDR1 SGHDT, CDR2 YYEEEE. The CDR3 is CASSLGTGGRPYGYTF. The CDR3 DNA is TGTGCCAGCAGCTTGGGGACAGGGGGCCGACCCTATGGCTACACCTTC.

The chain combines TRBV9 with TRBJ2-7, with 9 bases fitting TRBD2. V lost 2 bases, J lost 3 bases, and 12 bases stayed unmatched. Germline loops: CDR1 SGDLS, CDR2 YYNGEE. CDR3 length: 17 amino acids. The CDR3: CASSVSGLAGRHYEQYF. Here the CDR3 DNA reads TGTGCCAGCAGCGTTAGTGGGCTAGCGGGAAGGCACTACGAGCAGTACTTC.

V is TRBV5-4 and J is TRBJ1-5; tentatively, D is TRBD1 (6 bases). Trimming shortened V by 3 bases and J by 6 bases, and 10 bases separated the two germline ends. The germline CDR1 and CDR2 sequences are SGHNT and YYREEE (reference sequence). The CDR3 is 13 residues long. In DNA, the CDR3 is TGTGCCAGCAGCTCTGGGACAACTCAGCCCCAGCATTTT. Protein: CASSSGTTQPQHF. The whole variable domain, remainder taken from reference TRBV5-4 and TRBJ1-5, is ETGVTQSPTHLIKTRGQQVTLRCSSQSGHNTVSWYQQALGQGPQFIFQYYREEENGRGNFPPRFSGLQFPNYSSELNVNALELDDSALYLCASSSGTTQPQHFGDGTRLSIL.

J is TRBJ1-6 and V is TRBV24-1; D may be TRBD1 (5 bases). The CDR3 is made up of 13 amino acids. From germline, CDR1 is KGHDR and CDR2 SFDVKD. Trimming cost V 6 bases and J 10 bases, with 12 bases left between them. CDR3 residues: CATSRGMGSPLHF. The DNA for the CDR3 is TGTGCCACCAGTCGGGGGATGGGATCACCCCTCCACTTT.

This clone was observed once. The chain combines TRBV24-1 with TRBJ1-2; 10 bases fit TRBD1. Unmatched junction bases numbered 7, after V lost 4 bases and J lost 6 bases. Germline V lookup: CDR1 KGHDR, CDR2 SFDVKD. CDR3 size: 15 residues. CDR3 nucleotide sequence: TGTGCCACCAGTGACCGGGGACAGGGGAGACATGGCTACACCTTC. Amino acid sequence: CATSDRGQGRHGYTF.

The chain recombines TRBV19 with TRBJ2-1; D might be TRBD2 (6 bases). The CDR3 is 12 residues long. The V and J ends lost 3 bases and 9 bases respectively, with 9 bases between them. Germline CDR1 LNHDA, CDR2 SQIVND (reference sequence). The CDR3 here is CASSMTGAEQFF. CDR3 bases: TGTGCCAGTAGTATGACGGGAGCTGAGCAGTTCTTC.

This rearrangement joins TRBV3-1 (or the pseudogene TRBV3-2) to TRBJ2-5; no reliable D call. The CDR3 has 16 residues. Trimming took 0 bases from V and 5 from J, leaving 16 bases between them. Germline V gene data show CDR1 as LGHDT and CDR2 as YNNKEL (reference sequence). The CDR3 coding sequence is TGTGCCAGCAGCCAAGAAGAACAGACGAGCCAGGAGACCCAGTACTTC. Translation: CASSQEEQTSQETQYF.

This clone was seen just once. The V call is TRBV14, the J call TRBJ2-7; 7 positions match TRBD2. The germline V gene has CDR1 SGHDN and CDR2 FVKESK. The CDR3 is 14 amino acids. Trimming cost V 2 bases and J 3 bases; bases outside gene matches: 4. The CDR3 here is CASSQSAGNYEQYF. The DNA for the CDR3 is TGTGCCAGCAGCCAATCAGCGGGAAACTACGAGCAGTACTTC.

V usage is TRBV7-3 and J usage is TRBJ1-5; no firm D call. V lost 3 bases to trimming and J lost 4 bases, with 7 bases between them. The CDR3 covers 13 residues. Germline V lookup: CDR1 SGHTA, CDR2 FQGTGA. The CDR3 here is CASSLVPNQPQHF. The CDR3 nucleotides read TGTGCCAGCAGCTTGGTCCCGAATCAGCCCCAGCATTTT.

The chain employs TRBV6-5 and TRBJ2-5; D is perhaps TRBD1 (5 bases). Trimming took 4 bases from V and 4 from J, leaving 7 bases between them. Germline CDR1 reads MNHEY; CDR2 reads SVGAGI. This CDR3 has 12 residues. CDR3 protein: CASSWGRETQYF. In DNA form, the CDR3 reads TGTGCCAGCAGTTGGGGCAGAGAGACCCAGTACTTC.

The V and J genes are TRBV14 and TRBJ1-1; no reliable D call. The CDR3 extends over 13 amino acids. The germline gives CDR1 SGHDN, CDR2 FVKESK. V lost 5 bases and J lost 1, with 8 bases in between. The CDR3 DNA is TGTGCCAGCAGCGCGGGCCCGAACACTGAAGCTTTCTTT. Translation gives CASSAGPNTEAFF.